One and the same sample provided the 4 T cell receptor beta chains below, sequenced in a study of control samples from healthy donors and cancer patients. TCRdb's copy holds only in-frame clones and misses some; the assay was immunoSEQ multiplex PCR. The table has 100,000 to 150,000 clones, around 93% seen once. The sample was blood. Receptors originate from a man younger than 30 in good health.

V and J are TRBV6-6 and TRBJ1-1, with D unresolved. The CDR3 totals 13 residues. Germline CDR1 reads MNHNY; CDR2 reads SVGAGI (reference sequence). Trimming stripped 6 bases from V and 6 bases from J, with 14 bases between. Written as DNA, the CDR3 is TGTGCCAGCAGAGAAGGGATTATGGCTGAAGCTTTCTTT. Encoded protein: CASREGIMAEAFF.

This chain links TRBV4-1 with TRBJ1-1; no reliable D call. CDR1 is MGHRA and CDR2 is YSYEKL in the germline V gene. V was clipped by 2 bases and J by 0 bases, with 7 bases between them. CDR3 length: 14 residues. In nucleotides, the CDR3 is TGCGCCAGCAGCCAATTGCTCATGAACACTGAAGCTTTCTTT. It is translated as CASSQLLMNTEAFF.

The chain links TRBV27 to TRBJ1-2; the D is unclear. This CDR3 contains 16 residues. The V end was cut by 0 bases, the J end by 0 bases, with 11 bases between. CDR1 and CDR2 from the germline V gene are MNHEY and SMNVEV (reference sequence). CDR3 sequence (DNA): TGTGCCAGCAGTTTATCCCCCGGATTCTCTAACTATGGCTACACCTTC. Protein sequence: CASSLSPGFSNYGYTF.

The chain joins TRBV30 to TRBJ1-5; possible D gene TRBD1, 6 bases. The CDR3 extends over 13 amino acids. Germline assignment: CDR1 GTSNPN and CDR2 SVGIG (reference sequence). The ends were cut back, 1 base at V and 6 bases at J, with 10 bases in the middle. CDR3 sequence reads: CAWSEGGGQPQHF. The CDR3 DNA sequence: TGTGCCTGGAGTGAAGGGGGGGGTCAGCCCCAGCATTTT.